A single sample is the source of the 20 T cell receptor beta chains below, sequenced in a study of cytomegalovirus exposure and HLA in healthy donors. This PCR relied on a set of 60 Vbeta primers and 13 Jbeta primers. Profiling relied on immunoSEQ multiplex PCR, and the TCRdb table lists in-frame clones only, not all of them. The data contain roughly 80,000 clones, under 80% of them singletons. The sample consisted of PBMCs. These receptors originate from a male donor in good health and CMV-seropositive.

DNA for the CDR3: TGCGCCAGCAGCCCTGGACCCAGGGACCAAGAGACCCAGTACTTC. Translating gives CASSPGPRDQETQYF. The chain recombines TRBV5-1 with TRBJ2-5; TRBD1 is a possible D gene (5 bases). Germline V gene lookup returns CDR1 SGHRS and CDR2 YFSETQ. Trimming pared 4 bases from V and 0 bases from J, leaving 13 bases between. The CDR3 contains 15 residues.

This rearrangement joins TRBV9 to TRBJ2-3; D is unclear. The germline V and J ends were trimmed by 0 bases and 5 bases, with 10 bases remaining between them. Germline assignment: CDR1 SGDLS and CDR2 YYNGEE. The CDR3 is made up of 14 amino acids. The CDR3 nucleotides read TGTGCCAGCAGCGTAGGGCGGAGTAAAGATACGCAGTATTTT. It codes for CASSVGRSKDTQYF. The full variable domain, with the rest looked up from reference TRBV9 and TRBJ2-3, is DSGVTQTPKHLITATGQRVTLRCSPRSGDLSVYWYQQSLDQGLQFLIQYYNGEERAKGNILERFSAQQFPDLHSELNLSSLELGDSALYFCASSVGRSKDTQYFGPGTRLTVL.

V and J are TRBV12-5 and TRBJ2-2; D gene uncertain. Trimming left V 7 bases short and J 3 bases short, with 12 bases between. Germline V gene lookup returns CDR1 LGHNT and CDR2 FRNRAP. The CDR3 extends over 14 amino acids. CDR3 coding DNA: TGTGCTAGTGAGTCGGTGCCGTACACCGGGGAGCTGTTTTTT. It translates to CASESVPYTGELFF.

This clone appeared a single time. This sequence joins TRBV5-1 and TRBJ2-1, with D possibly TRBD1 on 5 matching bases. The germline CDR1 and CDR2 sequences are SGHRS and YFSETQ. The V end lost 4 bases, the J end lost 4 bases, and 9 bases lay between the germline ends. The length of the CDR3 is 13 residues. CDR3 DNA: TGCGCCAGCAGCATTTCAGGGTACAATGAGCAGTTCTTC. Translating it yields CASSISGYNEQFF.

Written as DNA, the CDR3 is TGCAGCGTTGCTCAGGGGCAGGGTAAACTGTTTTTT. Its translation is CSVAQGQGKLFF. This chain joins TRBV29-1 and TRBJ1-4; TRBD1 might be the D (6 bases). The CDR3 has 12 residues. V was shortened by 4 bases and J by 11 bases, with 14 bases between the two germline ends. From germline, CDR1 is SQVTM and CDR2 ANQGSEA.

The gene calls are TRBV5-6 and TRBJ1-6, with a tentative D call TRBD1 (5 bases). This CDR3 spans 16 amino acids. The germline CDR1 and CDR2 sequences are SGHDT and YYEEEE. Between the trimmed V and J ends, which lost 5 bases and 0 bases, there was a span of 12 bases. In nucleotides, the CDR3 is TGTGCCAGCAGAAAAACAGGAATCTCCTATAATTCACCCCTCCACTTT. The encoded protein is CASRKTGISYNSPLHF.

V gene TRBV11-2 combines with J gene TRBJ2-1, with 14 bases fitting TRBD2. This CDR3 is built from 17 residues. V shed 4 bases and J 2 bases; nucleotides not matched to a gene: 4. Germline V CDR1 and CDR2: SGHAT, FQNNGV. CDR3 DNA sequence: TGTGCCAGCAGCTCGACTAGCGGGGGGGCCCCCTACAATGAGCAGTTCTTC. This encodes CASSSTSGGAPYNEQFF.

The rearrangement uses TRBV6-4 and TRBJ2-1; TRBD2 agrees at 12 bases. Per the germline V gene, CDR1 is MRHNA and CDR2 is SNTAGT. This CDR3 comprises 15 residues. J was trimmed by 3 bases and V by 9 bases; bases with no gene match: 6. CDR3 residues: CASAGLAGSYNEQFF. CDR3 DNA sequence: TGTGCCAGTGCCGGACTAGCGGGAAGCTACAATGAGCAGTTCTTC.

The rearrangement links TRBV5-1 to TRBJ2-1, with 11 bases that match TRBD1. From germline, CDR1 is SGHRS and CDR2 YFSETQ. The CDR3 has 16 amino acids. The junction had 5 bases not matched to a gene; V was cut back by 0 bases and J by 6 bases. DNA for the CDR3: TGCGCCAGCAGCTTGGGGGGGACAGGGGGAGGCAATGAGCAGTTCTTC. The encoded protein is CASSLGGTGGGNEQFF.

The chain recombines TRBV30 with TRBJ1-3, with TRBD1 matching over 7 bases. This CDR3 region has 15 residues. V shed 2 bases, J shed 5 bases, and the junction held 9 bases outside the gene matches. Germline V gene lookup returns CDR1 GTSNPN and CDR2 SVGIG (reference sequence). The CDR3 protein is CAWSPPDRRRNTIYF. The CDR3 nucleotides are TGTGCCTGGAGTCCCCCGGACAGGCGGCGAAACACCATATATTTT.

This chain links TRBV6-1 with TRBJ2-3, with 7 positions matching TRBD2. J lost 6 bases, V lost 2 bases, and 8 bases had no gene match. Germline lookup yields CDR1 MNHNS and CDR2 SASEGT. The CDR3 is 15 amino acids. The CDR3 loop is CASSEIGGSGDTQYF. The DNA of the CDR3 is TGTGCCAGCAGTGAAATTGGCGGTAGCGGGGATACGCAGTATTTT.

The CDR3 region has the DNA TGTGCCAGCAGCTTACAGGGAGCCCCTGGCTACACCTTC. It encodes CASSLQGAPGYTF. The chain uses TRBV5-4 and TRBJ1-2; weak D call: TRBD1 (6 bases). Germline CDR1 reads SGHNT; CDR2 reads YYREEE (reference sequence). V gave up 2 bases and J gave up 7 bases, with 12 bases separating them. The CDR3 consists of 13 residues.

This clone was seen only a few times. The chain joins TRBV6-5 to TRBJ2-7, with D possibly being TRBD2 (6 bases). The CDR3 extends over 11 amino acids. Germline CDR1 is MNHEY and CDR2 is SVGAGI. Deletions cut 2 bases from V and 7 bases from J, with 6 bases between. CDR3 in amino acids: CASSYGGEQYF. The CDR3 coding sequence is TGTGCCAGCAGTTACGGAGGGGAGCAGTACTTC.

The chain carries TRBV11-2 and TRBJ2-5, with D possibly matching TRBD2 (6 bases). The J call may not be correct, given that the DNA end is closer to TRBJ2-7. Germline-derived CDR1 and CDR2 are SGHAT and FQNNGV. This CDR3 is built from 14 residues. CDR3 nucleotide sequence: TGTGCCAGCAGCTTCGGCAGGAGGGCGAACGAGCAGTACTTC. This translates into CASSFGRRANEQYF.

The chain couples TRBV7-9 to TRBJ2-5, with 8 bases that match TRBD1. The DNA end is a closer match to TRBJ2-7, so the J assignment may be wrong. The CDR3 length is 14 residues. Germline V gene data show CDR1 as SEHNR and CDR2 as FQNEAQ (reference sequence). This CDR3 reads CASSNRQGRYEQYF. CDR3 in DNA: TGTGCCAGCAGCAACAGACAGGGGCGATACGAGCAGTACTTC.

The chain carries TRBV9 and TRBJ2-5; possible D gene TRBD2, 6 bases. V shed 0 bases and J shed 4 bases, with 10 bases lying between them. The CDR3 extends over 14 amino acids. Looked up from germline, CDR1 is SGDLS and CDR2 is YYNGEE. The DNA for the CDR3 is TGTGCCAGCAGCGTAGGGGCCGGGGGAGAGACCCAGTACTTC. Protein sequence: CASSVGAGGETQYF.

This chain links TRBV2 with TRBJ2-3; 7 bases match TRBD1. The CDR3 runs 13 residues. With V trimmed by 9 bases and J by 4 bases, 7 bases remained unmatched. Germline-derived CDR1 and CDR2 are SNHLY and FYNNEI. Here the CDR3 reads CARDRAVSDTQYF. The CDR3, as DNA: TGTGCCAGAGACAGGGCTGTGTCAGATACGCAGTATTTT.

This clone was seen a single time. This rearrangement joins TRBV29-1 to TRBJ2-3; 10 bases agree with TRBD1. The V gene end was trimmed by 4 bases and the J gene end by 6 bases; junction bases not matched to a gene: 4. The CDR3 consists of 13 residues. Germline V CDR1 and CDR2: SQVTM, ANQGSEA. In nucleotides, the CDR3 is TGCAGCGTTGGTCGGGACAGGGGTGATACGCAGTATTTT. This encodes CSVGRDRGDTQYF.

The CDR3 protein is CSVARGSYNEQFF. CDR3 nucleotide sequence: TGCAGCGTTGCTCGCGGGTCGTACAATGAGCAGTTCTTC. The chain joins TRBV29-1 to TRBJ2-1; tentatively, D is TRBD2 (5 bases). Trimming took 4 bases from V and 4 from J, leaving 11 bases between them. CDR1 and CDR2 (germline): SQVTM, ANQGSEA. The CDR3 has 13 amino acids.

The V and J genes are TRBV5-4 and TRBJ2-3; tentatively, D is TRBD2 (6 bases). CDR3 length equals 16 residues. With 5 bases removed from V and 0 bases from J, the gap between germline ends came to 16 bases. Germline CDR1 is SGHNT and CDR2 is YYREEE (reference sequence). The CDR3 DNA follows: TGTGCCAGCAGTCCCGGGAGCATGCCAAGCACAGATACGCAGTATTTT. This sequence encodes CASSPGSMPSTDTQYF.